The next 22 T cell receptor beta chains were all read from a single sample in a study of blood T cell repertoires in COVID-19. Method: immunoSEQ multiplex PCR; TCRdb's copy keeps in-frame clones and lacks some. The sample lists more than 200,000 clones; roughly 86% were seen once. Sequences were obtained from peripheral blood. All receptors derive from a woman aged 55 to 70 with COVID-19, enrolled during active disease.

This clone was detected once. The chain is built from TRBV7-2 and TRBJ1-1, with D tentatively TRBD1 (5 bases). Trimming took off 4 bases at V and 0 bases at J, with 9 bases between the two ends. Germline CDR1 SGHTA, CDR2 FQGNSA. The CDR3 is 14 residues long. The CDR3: CASSSRQMNTEAFF. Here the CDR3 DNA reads TGTGCCAGCAGCTCCCGACAGATGAACACTGAAGCTTTCTTT.

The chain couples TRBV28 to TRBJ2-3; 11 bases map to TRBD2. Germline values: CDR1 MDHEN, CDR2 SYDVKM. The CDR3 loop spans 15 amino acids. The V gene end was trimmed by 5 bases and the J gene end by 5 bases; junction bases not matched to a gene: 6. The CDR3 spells CASSKLAGVGDTQYF. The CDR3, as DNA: TGTGCCAGCAGTAAACTAGCGGGAGTCGGAGATACGCAGTATTTT.

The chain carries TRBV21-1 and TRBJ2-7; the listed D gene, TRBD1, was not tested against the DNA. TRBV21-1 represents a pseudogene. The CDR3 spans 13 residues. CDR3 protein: CASSTGQTYEQYF. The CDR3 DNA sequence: TGTGCCAGCAGCACAGGACAGACCTACGAGCAGTACTTC.

The CDR3 region has the DNA TGTGCCTGGAGTAGAGTTGGGGACAGGGGAGGAACTGAAGCTTTCTTT. Translated: CAWSRVGDRGGTEAFF. This chain connects TRBV30 to TRBJ1-1, with 10 nucleotides matching TRBD1. V lost 2 bases to trimming and J lost 5 bases; unmatched junction nucleotides: 11. The CDR3 has 16 residues. CDR1 is GTSNPN and CDR2 is SVGIG in the germline V gene (reference sequence). Filled out from reference TRBV30 and TRBJ1-1, the complete variable domain reads SQTIHQWPATLVQPVGSPLSLECTVEGTSNPNLYWYRQAAGRGLQLLFYSVGIGQISSEVPQNLSASRPQDRQFILSSKKLLLSDSGFYLCAWSRVGDRGGTEAFFGQGTRLTVV.

The CDR3 sequence is CASSLDRAGTDTQYF. The CDR3 DNA reads as TGTGCCAGTAGTCTCGACAGGGCGGGGACAGATACGCAGTATTTT. The V and J genes are TRBV19 and TRBJ2-3; maybe TRBD1 (7 bases). The CDR3 consists of 15 residues. Germline V lookup: CDR1 LNHDA, CDR2 SQIVND (reference sequence). V was clipped by 5 bases and J by 3 bases, with 15 bases between them.

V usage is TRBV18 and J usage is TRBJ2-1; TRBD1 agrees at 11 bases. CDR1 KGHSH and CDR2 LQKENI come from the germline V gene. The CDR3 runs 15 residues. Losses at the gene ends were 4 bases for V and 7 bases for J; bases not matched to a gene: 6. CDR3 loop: CASSHYGQGANEQFF. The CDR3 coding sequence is TGTGCCAGCTCACACTATGGACAGGGGGCGAATGAGCAGTTCTTC.

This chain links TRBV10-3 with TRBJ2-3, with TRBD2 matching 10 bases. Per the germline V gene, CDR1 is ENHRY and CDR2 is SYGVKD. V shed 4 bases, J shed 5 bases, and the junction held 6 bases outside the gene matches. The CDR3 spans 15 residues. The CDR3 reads CAISAAGGPGDTQYF. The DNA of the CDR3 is TGTGCCATCAGTGCAGCGGGAGGGCCTGGAGATACGCAGTATTTT.

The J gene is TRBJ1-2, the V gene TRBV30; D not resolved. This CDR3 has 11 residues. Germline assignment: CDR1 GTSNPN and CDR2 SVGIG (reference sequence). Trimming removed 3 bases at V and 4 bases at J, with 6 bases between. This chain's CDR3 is CAWSERYGYTF. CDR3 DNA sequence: TGTGCCTGGAGCGAGCGCTATGGCTACACCTTC.

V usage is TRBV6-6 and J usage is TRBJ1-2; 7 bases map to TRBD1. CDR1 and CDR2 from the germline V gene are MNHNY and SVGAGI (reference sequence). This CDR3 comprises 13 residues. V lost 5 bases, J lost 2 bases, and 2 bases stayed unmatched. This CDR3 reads CASSPTGNYGYTF. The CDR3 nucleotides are TGTGCCAGCAGTCCGACAGGGAACTATGGCTACACCTTC.

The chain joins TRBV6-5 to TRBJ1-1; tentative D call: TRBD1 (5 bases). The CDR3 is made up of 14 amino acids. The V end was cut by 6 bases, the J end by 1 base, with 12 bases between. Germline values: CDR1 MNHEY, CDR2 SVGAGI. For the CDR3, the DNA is TGTGCCAGCAGGACCAGGGAGGGGAACACTGAAGCTTTCTTT. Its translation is CASRTREGNTEAFF.

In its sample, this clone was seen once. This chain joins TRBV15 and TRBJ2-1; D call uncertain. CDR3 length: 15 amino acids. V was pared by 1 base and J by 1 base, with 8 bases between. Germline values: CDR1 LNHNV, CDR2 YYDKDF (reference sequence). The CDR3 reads CATSRGVESYNEQFF. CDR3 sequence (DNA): TGTGCCACCAGCAGAGGAGTGGAGTCCTACAATGAGCAGTTCTTC.

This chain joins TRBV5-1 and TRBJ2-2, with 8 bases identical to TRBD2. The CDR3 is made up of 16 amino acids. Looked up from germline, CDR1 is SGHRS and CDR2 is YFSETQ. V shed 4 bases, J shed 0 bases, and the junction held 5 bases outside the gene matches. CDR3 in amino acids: CASSPAGVTNTGELFF. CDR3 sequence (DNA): TGCGCCAGCAGCCCAGCGGGAGTGACGAACACCGGGGAGCTGTTTTTT.

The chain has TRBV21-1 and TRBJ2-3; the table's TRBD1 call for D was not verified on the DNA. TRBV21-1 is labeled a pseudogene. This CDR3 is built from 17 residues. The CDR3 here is CASSKSRTGALRDTQYF. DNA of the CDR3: TGTGCCAGCAGCAAATCAAGAACAGGGGCTCTACGGGATACGCAGTATTTT.

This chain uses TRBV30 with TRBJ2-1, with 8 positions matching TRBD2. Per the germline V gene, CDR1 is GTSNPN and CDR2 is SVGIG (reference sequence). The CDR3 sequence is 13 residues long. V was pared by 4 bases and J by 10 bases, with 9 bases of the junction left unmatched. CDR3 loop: CAWTSGRVGEQFF. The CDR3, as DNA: TGTGCCTGGACCAGCGGGAGAGTTGGCGAGCAGTTCTTC.

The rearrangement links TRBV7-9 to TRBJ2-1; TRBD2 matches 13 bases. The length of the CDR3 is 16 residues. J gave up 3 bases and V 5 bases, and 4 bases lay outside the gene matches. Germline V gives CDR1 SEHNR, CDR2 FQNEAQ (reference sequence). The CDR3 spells CASSPGLAGLYNEQFF. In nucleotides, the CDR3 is TGTGCCAGCAGCCCGGGACTAGCGGGGCTCTACAATGAGCAGTTCTTC.

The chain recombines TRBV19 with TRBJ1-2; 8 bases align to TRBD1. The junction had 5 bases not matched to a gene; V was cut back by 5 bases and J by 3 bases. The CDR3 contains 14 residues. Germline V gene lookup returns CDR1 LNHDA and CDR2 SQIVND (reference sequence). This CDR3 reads CASSDRGGDYGYTF. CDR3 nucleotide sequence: TGTGCCAGTAGTGACAGGGGAGGGGACTATGGCTACACCTTC.

The DNA for the CDR3 is TGTGCCAGCAGCGCGATACCTATAGGACTAGCGGGAGGGCCTGGCACAGATACGCAGTATTTT. Translating it yields CASSAIPIGLAGGPGTDTQYF. The genes are TRBV9 and TRBJ2-3, with 15 bases fitting TRBD2. The junction had 15 bases not matched to a gene; V was cut back by 3 bases and J by 1 base. The germline CDR1 and CDR2 sequences are SGDLS and YYNGEE. This CDR3 is 21 amino acids long.

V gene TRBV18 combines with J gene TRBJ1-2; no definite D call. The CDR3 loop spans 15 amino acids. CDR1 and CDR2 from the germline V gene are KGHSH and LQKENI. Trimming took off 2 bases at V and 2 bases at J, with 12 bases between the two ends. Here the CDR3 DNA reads TGTGCCAGCTCACCATCGGCAGGCTCCAACTATGGCTACACCTTC. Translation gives CASSPSAGSNYGYTF. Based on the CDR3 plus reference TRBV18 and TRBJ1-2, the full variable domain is NAGVMQNPRHLVRRRGQEARLRCSPMKGHSHVYWYRQLPEEGLKFMVYLQKENIIDESGMPKERFSAEFPKEGPSILRIQQVVRGDSAAYFCASSPSAGSNYGYTFGSGTRLTVV.

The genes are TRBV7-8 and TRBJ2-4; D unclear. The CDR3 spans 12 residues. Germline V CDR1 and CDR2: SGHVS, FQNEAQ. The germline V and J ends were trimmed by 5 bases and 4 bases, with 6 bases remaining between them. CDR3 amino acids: CASSVLKNIQYF. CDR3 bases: TGTGCCAGCAGCGTGTTAAAAAACATTCAGTACTTC.

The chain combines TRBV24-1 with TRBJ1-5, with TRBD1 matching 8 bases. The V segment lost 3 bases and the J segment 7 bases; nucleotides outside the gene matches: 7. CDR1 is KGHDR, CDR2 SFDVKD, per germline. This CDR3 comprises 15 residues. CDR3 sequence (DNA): TGTGCCACCAGTGATCGACAGGGGTGGGACCAGCCCCAGCATTTT. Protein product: CATSDRQGWDQPQHF.

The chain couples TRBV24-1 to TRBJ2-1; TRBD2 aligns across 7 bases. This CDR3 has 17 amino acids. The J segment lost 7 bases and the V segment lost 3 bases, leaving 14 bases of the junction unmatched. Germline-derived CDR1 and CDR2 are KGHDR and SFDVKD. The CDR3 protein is CATSDISTSARRNEQFF. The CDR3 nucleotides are TGTGCCACCAGTGATATATCAACTAGCGCCAGACGTAATGAGCAGTTCTTC.

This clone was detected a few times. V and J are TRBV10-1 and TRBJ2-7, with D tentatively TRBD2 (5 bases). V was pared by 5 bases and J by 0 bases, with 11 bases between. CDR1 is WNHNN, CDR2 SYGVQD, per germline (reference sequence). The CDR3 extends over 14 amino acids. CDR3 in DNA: TGCGCCAGCAGTACCGGCCTAGCCTCCTACGAGCAGTACTTC. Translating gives CASSTGLASYEQYF.